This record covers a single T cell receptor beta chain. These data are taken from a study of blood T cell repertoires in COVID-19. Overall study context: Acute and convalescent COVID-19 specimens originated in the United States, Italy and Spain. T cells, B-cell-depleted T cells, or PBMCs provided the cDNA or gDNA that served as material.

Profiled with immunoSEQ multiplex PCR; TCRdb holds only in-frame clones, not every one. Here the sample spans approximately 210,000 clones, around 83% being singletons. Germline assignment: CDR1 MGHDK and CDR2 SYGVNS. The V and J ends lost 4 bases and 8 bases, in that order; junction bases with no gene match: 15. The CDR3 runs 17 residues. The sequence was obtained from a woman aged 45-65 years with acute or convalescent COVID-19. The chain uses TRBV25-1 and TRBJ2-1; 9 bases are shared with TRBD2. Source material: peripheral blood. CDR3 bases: TGTGCCAGCAGTGGGGCCAGCCCTAGCGGGATTTCGTATGAGCAGTTCTTC. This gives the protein CASSGASPSGISYEQFF.